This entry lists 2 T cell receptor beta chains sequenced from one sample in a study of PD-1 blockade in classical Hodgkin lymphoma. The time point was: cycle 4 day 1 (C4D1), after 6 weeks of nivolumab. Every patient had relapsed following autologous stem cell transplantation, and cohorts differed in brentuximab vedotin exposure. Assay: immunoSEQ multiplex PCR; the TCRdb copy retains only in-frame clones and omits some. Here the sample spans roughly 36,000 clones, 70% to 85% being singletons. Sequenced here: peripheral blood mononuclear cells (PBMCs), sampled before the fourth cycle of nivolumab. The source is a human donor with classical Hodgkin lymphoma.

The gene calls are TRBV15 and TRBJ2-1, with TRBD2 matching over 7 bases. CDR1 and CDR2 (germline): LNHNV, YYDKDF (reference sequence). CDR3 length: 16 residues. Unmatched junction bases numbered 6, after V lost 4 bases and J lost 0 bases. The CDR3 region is CATSTPRGSSYNEQFF. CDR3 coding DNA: TGTGCCACCAGCACCCCCCGCGGGAGCTCCTACAATGAGCAGTTCTTC. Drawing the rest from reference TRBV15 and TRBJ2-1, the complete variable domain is DAMVIQNPRYQVTQFGKPVTLSCSQTLNHNVMYWYQQKSSQAPKLLFHYYDKDFNNEADTPDNFQSRRPNTSFCFLDIRSPGLGDTAMYLCATSTPRGSSYNEQFFGPGTRLTVL.

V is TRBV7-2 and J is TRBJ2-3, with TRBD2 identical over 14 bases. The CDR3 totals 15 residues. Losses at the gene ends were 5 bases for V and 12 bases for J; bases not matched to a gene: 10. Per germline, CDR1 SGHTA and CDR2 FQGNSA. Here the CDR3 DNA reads TGTGCCAGCAGCCAGACTAGCGGGGGGGCAAGGCCCCAGTATTTT. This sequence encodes CASSQTSGGARPQYF.